A single sample is the source of the 6 T cell receptor beta chains below, sequenced in a study of T cell repertoires in cytomegalovirus infection. No antigen has been identified for these receptors. TCRdb analysed the reads with MiXCR anew, one entry per CDR3 protein. The repertoire holds around 77,000 distinct CDR3 sequences, with 20% to 25% as singletons. Sequenced here: CD8+ T cells from cultured PBMCs, sampled from culture after CMV antigen stimulation. Source of these receptors: a human donor in good health (CMV status not recorded). Some clones in this sample may be carry-over from other donors' samples.

The chain uses TRBV7-8 and TRBJ2-7; the D gene is possibly TRBD1 (5 bases). CDR1 and CDR2 from the germline V gene are SGHVS and FQNEAQ. CDR3 length: 14 amino acids. Trimming took 1 base from V and 3 from J, leaving 10 bases between them. CDR3 sequence (DNA): TGTGCCAGCAGCTTAGTCACAGGACACTACGAGCAGTACTTC. This sequence encodes CASSLVTGHYEQYF.

The gene calls are TRBV6-5 and TRBJ1-5; D is undetermined. CDR3 length: 14 amino acids. V lost 6 bases, J lost 3 bases, and 12 bases lay in between. Per germline, CDR1 MNHEY and CDR2 SVGAGI. The chain's CDR3 is CASREDGYNQPQHF. CDR3 DNA sequence: TGTGCCAGCAGAGAAGACGGATACAATCAGCCCCAGCATTTT.

This clonotype was seen more than once but under ten times. V is TRBV7-8 and J is TRBJ2-1; D is undetermined. Germline CDR1 and CDR2: SGHVS and FQNEAQ. The CDR3 is 13 residues long. Trimming shortened V by 0 bases and J by 7 bases, and 7 bases separated the two germline ends. This CDR3 is CASSLAVPNEQFF. The CDR3 bases are TGTGCCAGCAGCTTAGCGGTCCCGAATGAGCAGTTCTTC.

The gene calls are TRBV6-2 or TRBV6-3 and TRBJ1-6, with 8 bases fitting TRBD1. There are 14 residues in the CDR3. J gave up 10 bases and V 5 bases, and 7 bases lay outside the gene matches. In germline, CDR1 is MNHEY, CDR2 SVGEGT. The CDR3 nucleotides read TGTGCCAGCAGTCCGACTCAGGGGGCCTCACCCCTCCACTTT. Amino acid sequence: CASSPTQGASPLHF.

V usage is TRBV12-3 or TRBV12-4 and J usage is TRBJ1-6; TRBD1 aligns across 7 bases. The CDR3 loop spans 15 amino acids. V was clipped by 3 bases and J by 6 bases; unmatched bases: 5. The CDR3 DNA follows: TGTGCCAGCAGTTTGGGACAGCCGCTTAATTCACCCCTCCACTTT. This sequence encodes CASSLGQPLNSPLHF.

This chain links TRBV4-1 with TRBJ1-1; the match to TRBD1 covers 7 bases. Germline V gene lookup returns CDR1 MGHRA and CDR2 YSYEKL. The CDR3 has 13 residues. The trim removed 7 bases at V and 5 bases at J, leaving 7 bases unmatched. The chain's CDR3 is CASTGGGLTEAFF. The CDR3 DNA is TGCGCCAGCACAGGGGGGGGTTTGACTGAAGCTTTCTTT.